The sequence of this TCR beta chain was determined in a study of immune evolution from preneoplasia to lung adenocarcinoma (dated by TCRdb to about 2021). At the level of the whole study: Immune contexture across lung adenocarcinoma precursors and invasive adenocarcinoma was profiled using immune gene expression, TCR sequencing and multiplex immunofluorescence. Resected precursor lesions (AAH, AIS, MIA) and invasive adenocarcinomas were each compared against paired morphologically normal lung tissue. Sample size was based on specimen availability rather than a prior power calculation. The immune data were integrated with whole exome sequencing and methylation data from the same cohort of nodules. The overall cohort comprised 45 to 55 patients with pulmonary nodules who underwent surgical resection. TCR sequencing data were obtained from 55 or so patients. The study reported that approximately 98 samples were used for TCR sequencing. Class I HLA alleles were inferred from exome data with POLYSOLVER, and allele-specific HLA loss was detected with LOHHLA.

Study-wide findings and limitations: The findings were based on association rather than direct causation, and larger cohorts with long-term follow-up and longitudinal biopsies were deemed needed. Top T cell clone frequencies were highest in normal lung and appeared to decrease progressively from AAH through AIS, MIA and invasive adenocarcinoma. Clonality was highest in normal lung, while later-stage lesions appeared to show lower clonality but higher T cell density and diversity. Because every patient came from Japan and China, how well the results apply to Western populations was uncertain.

Regarding this clone: Its antigen is unknown. No quality values exist for individual bases; no much larger clone is one base distant.

Patients underwent resection in Japan or China between the mid-2010s and the late 2010s. Histologic diagnosis of each case was confirmed independently by two lung cancer pathologists on H&E slides. DNA was isolated from FFPE tissue using the AllPrep DNA/RNA FFPE Kit. The CDR3, cysteine through phenylalanine, is 14 amino acids long. The DNA shown is the 42-base CDR3, in frame from base 1. CDR1 MGHRA and CDR2 YSYEKL were looked up in the germline V gene. From V the trimming removes 6 bases and from J it removes 4 bases, while the gene matches leave 1 base of the junction unaccounted for. TCR beta CDR3 regions were sequenced from DNA using the immunoSEQ hsTCRbeta Kit. From the authors' description of their analysis: The ImmunoSEQ Analyzer was used to analyse the TCR sequencing data. T cell clonality was defined as 1 minus Pielou's evenness, as computed on productive rearrangements. T cell diversity was measured with the inverse Simpson index on productive templates. T cell density was TCR beta template counts normalized to usable DNA, estimated by amplifying and sequencing housekeeping genes. Two-sided Kruskal-Wallis tests were used to compare TCR metrics between histologic stages. Held by TCRdb, this immuneACCESS table contains in-frame sequences only and omits some clones. Under half of the omission traces to an unresolved V gene where checked; the cause of the rest is unknown. D and trimming were read from the DNA, whereas the V and J calls and clone size are those reported in that table. A total of fewer than 6,000 clones appear in this sample, around 82% of them only once. About 9.4% of the sample rests with the top ten.

Here the chain combines TRBV4-1 and TRBJ2-1, with 12 bases aligning to TRBD2. The clonotype comes from a person aged 50 to 70 with lung adenocarcinoma. Input material: FFPE normal lung tissue adjacent to the tumor. CDR3 protein: CASSGTSGYNEQFF. The DNA is as follows: TGCGCCAGCAGTGGGACTAGCGGGTACAATGAGCAGTTCTTC.